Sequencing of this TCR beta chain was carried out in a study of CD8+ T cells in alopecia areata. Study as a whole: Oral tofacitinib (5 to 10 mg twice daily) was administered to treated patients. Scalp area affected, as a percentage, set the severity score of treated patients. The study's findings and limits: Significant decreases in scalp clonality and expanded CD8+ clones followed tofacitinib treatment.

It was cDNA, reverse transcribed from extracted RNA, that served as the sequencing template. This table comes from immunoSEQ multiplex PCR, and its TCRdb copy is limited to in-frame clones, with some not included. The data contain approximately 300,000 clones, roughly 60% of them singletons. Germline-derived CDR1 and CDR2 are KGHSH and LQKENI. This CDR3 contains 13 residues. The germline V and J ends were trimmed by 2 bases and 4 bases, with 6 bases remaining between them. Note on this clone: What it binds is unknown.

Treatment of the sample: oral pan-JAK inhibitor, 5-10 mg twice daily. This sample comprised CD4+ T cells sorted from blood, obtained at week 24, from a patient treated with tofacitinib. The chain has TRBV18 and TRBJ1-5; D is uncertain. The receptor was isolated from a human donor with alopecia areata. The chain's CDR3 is CASSPARNQPQHF. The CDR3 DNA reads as TGTGCCAGCTCACCAGCACGGAATCAGCCCCAGCATTTT.